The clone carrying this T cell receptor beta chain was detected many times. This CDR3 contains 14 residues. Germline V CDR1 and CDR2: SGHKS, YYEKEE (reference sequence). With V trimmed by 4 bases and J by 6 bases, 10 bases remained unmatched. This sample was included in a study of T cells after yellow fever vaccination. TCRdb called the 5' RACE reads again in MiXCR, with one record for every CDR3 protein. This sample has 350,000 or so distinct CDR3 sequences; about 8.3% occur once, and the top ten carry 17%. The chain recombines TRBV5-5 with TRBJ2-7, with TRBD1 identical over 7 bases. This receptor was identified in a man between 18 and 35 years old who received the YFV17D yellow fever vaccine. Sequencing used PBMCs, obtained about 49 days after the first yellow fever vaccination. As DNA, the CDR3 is TGTGCCAGCAGCCGGTCCCCAGGGGGTTCCGAGCAGTACGTC. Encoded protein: CASSRSPGGSEQYV.